This TCR beta chain was identified in a study of early T cells in non-severe SARS-CoV-2 infection. Trimming cost V 4 bases and J 2 bases; bases outside gene matches: 5. CDR3 length equals 14 residues. CDR1 and CDR2 from the germline V gene are SGHKS and YYEKEE (reference sequence). This clonotype was detected many times. Attached unique molecular identifiers marked individual cDNA molecules. TCRdb reprocessed the 5' RACE reads with MiXCR, giving one entry per CDR3 protein. Of fewer than 120,000 distinct CDR3 sequences listed, roughly an eighth are singletons. The receptor was derived from an adult who was a healthcare worker with PCR-confirmed SARS-CoV-2 infection or an uninfected control (not recorded which). This material consisted of whole blood, taken at baseline. The V and J genes are TRBV5-5 and TRBJ1-2; 7 positions agree with TRBD1. CDR3 DNA: TGTGCCAGCAGCCTGCCGGGACAGAACTATGGCTACACCTTC. This sequence encodes CASSLPGQNYGYTF.